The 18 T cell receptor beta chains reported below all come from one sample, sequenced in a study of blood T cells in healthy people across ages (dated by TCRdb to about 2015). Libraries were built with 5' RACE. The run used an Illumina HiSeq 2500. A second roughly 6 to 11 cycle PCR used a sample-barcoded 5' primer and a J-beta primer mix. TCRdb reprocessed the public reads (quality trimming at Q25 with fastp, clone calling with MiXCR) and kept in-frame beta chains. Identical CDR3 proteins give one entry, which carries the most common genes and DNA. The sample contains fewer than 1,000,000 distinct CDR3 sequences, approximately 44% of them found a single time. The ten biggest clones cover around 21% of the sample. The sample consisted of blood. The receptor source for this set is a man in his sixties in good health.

The CDR3 sequence: CASSQEEGSLGNEQFF. CDR3 coding DNA: TGCGCCAGCAGCCAAGAGGAAGGGTCTTTGGGCAATGAGCAGTTCTTC. The chain couples TRBV4-3 to TRBJ2-1; D gene unclear. Germline loops: CDR1 LGHNA, CDR2 YSLEER. The CDR3 consists of 16 residues. V was cut by 0 bases and J by 6 bases, with 15 bases left in between.

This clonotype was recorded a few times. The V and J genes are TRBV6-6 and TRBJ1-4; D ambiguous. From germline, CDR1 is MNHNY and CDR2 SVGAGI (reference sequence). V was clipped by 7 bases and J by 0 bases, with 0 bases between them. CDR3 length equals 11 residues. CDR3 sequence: CASTTNEKLFF. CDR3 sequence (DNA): TGTGCCAGCACAACTAATGAAAAACTGTTTTTT.

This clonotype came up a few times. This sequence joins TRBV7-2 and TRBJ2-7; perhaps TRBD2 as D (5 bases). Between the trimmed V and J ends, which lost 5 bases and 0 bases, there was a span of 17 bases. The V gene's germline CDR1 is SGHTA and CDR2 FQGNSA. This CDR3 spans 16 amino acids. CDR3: CASSPRETGFSYEQYF. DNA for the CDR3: TGTGCCAGCAGCCCCCGCGAGACGGGGTTCTCCTACGAGCAGTACTTC. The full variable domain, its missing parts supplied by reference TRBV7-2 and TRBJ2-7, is GAGVSQSPSNKVTEKGKDVELRCDPISGHTALYWYRQSLGQGLEFLIYFQGNSAPDKSGLPSDRFSAERTGGSVSTLTIQRTQQEDSAVYLCASSPRETGFSYEQYFGPGTRLTVT.

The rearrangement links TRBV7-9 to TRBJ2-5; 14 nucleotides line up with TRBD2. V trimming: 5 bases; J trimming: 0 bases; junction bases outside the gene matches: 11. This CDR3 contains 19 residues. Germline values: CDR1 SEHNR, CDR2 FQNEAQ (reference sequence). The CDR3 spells CASSPGLAGGPSYQETQYF. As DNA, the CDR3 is TGTGCCAGCAGCCCCGGACTAGCGGGGGGCCCGTCTTACCAAGAGACCCAGTACTTC.

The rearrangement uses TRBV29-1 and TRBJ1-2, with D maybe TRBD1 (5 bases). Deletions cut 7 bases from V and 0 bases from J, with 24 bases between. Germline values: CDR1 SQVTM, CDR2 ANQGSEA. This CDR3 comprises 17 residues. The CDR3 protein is CSALKGRGPETNYGYTF. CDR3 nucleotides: TGCAGCGCTCTTAAGGGGAGAGGCCCCGAAACTAACTATGGCTACACCTTC.

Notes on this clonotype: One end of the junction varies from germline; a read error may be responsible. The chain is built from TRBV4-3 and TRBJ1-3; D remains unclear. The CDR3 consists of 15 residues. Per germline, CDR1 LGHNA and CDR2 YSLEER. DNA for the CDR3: TGCGCCGGCAGCCAAGACGTGGGCCCTGGAAACACCATATATTTT. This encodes CAGSQDVGPGNTIYF.

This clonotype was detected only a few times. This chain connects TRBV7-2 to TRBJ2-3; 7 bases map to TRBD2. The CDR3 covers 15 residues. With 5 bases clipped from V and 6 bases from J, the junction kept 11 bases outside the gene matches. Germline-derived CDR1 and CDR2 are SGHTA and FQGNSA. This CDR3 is CASSLEGLDADTQYF. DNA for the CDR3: TGTGCCAGCAGCCTAGAAGGACTAGATGCCGATACGCAGTATTTT. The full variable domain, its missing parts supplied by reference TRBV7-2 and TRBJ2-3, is GAGVSQSPSNKVTEKGKDVELRCDPISGHTALYWYRQSLGQGLEFLIYFQGNSAPDKSGLPSDRFSAERTGGSVSTLTIQRTQQEDSAVYLCASSLEGLDADTQYFGPGTRLTVL.

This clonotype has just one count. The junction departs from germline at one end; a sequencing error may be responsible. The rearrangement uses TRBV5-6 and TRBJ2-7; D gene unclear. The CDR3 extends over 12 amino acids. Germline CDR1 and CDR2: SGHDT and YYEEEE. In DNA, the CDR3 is TGTGCCAACAGCTTGATGACGGACGAGCAGTACTTC. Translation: CANSLMTDEQYF.

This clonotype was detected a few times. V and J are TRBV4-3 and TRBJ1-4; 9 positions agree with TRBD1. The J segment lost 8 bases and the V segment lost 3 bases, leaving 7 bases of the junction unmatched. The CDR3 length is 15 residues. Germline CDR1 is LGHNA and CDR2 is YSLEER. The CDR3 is CASSHRGQGKEKLFF. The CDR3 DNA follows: TGCGCCAGCAGCCACCGCGGACAGGGGAAAGAAAAACTGTTTTTT.

CDR3 sequence reads: CASNFQGTDTQYF. The CDR3 bases are TGTGCCAGCAACTTCCAGGGAACAGATACGCAGTATTTT. The V call is TRBV6-1, the J call TRBJ2-3, with TRBD1 as a possible D gene (5 bases). Between the trimmed V and J ends, which lost 7 bases and 3 bases, there was a span of 11 bases. Germline CDR1 is MNHNS and CDR2 is SASEGT. This CDR3 region has 13 residues.

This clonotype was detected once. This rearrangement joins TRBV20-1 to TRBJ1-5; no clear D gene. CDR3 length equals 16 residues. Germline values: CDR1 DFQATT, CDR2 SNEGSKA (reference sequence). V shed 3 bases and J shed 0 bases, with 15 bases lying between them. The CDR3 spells CSARANRVYSNQPQHF. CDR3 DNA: TGCAGTGCTAGGGCCAATCGGGTATATAGCAATCAGCCCCAGCATTTT.

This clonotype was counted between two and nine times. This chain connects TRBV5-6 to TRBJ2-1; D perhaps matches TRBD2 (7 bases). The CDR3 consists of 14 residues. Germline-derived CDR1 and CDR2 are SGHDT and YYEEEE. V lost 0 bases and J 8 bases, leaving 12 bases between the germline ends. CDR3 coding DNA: TGTGCCAGCAGCTTGGGGGGGGGCATCGATGAGCAGTTCTTC. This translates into CASSLGGGIDEQFF.

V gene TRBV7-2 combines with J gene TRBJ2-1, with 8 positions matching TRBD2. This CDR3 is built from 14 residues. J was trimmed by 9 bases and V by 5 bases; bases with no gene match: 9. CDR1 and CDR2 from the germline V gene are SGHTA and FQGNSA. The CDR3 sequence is CASSPRLLAGEQFF. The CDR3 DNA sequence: TGTGCCAGCAGCCCCAGGCTTCTAGCGGGTGAGCAGTTCTTC.

This CDR3 reads CAWSRDPNYGYTF. The CDR3 DNA follows: TGTGCCTGGAGTCGGGACCCTAACTATGGCTACACCTTC. The chain links TRBV30 to TRBJ1-2; maybe TRBD1 (5 bases). Between the trimmed V and J ends, which lost 2 bases and 0 bases, there was a span of 7 bases. The CDR3 sequence is 13 residues long. Germline assignment: CDR1 GTSNPN and CDR2 SVGIG (reference sequence).

The CDR3 reads CSARELTNNEQYF. The CDR3 DNA follows: TGCAGTGCTAGAGAGTTGACAAACAACGAGCAGTACTTC. V and J are TRBV20-1 and TRBJ2-5, with D unresolved. The last part of the DNA fits TRBJ2-7 better; the J call may be wrong. The CDR3 has 13 residues. Germline-derived CDR1 and CDR2 are DFQATT and SNEGSKA (reference sequence).

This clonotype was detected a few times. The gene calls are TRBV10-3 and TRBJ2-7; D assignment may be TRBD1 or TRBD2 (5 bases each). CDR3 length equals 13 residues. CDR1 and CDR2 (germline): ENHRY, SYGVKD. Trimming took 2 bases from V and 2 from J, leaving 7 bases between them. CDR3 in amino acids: CAISEGGPYEQYF. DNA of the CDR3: TGTGCCATCAGTGAGGGGGGACCCTACGAGCAGTACTTC.

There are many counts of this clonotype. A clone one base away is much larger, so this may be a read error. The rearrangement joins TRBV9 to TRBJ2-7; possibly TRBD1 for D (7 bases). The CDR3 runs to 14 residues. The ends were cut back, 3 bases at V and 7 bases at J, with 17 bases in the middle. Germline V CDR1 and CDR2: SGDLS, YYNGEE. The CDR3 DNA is TGTGCCAGCAGCGCCCACAGGGGCGGGAATGAGCAGTACTTC. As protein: CASSAHRGGNEQYF.

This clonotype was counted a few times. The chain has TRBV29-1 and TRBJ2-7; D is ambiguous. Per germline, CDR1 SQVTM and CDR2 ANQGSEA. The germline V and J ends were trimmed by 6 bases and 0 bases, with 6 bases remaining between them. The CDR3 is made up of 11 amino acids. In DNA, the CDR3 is TGCAGCGTGGGGTACTCCTACGAGCAGTACTTC. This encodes CSVGYSYEQYF.